Each of the 7 T cell receptor beta chains below was sequenced from the same sample in a study of cytomegalovirus exposure and HLA in healthy donors. Using immunoSEQ multiplex PCR, the repertoire was profiled, and TCRdb retains in-frame clones only, with some absent. The profile covers some 140,000 clones, with around nine tenths appearing a single time and 20% to 25% taken by the ten largest. Sequenced input: PBMCs. The source of these receptors is a man between 18 and 29 years old in good health and CMV-seropositive.

The chain joins TRBV19 to TRBJ2-3; D gene unclear. V lost 6 bases and J 2 bases, leaving 9 bases between the germline ends. Germline V gene data show CDR1 as LNHDA and CDR2 as SQIVND (reference sequence). The CDR3 extends over 13 amino acids. The CDR3 DNA is TGTGCCAGTAGCCACAGAAACACAGATACGCAGTATTTT. Its protein product is CASSHRNTDTQYF.

V and J are TRBV28 and TRBJ2-6, with D possibly matching TRBD1 (5 bases). The V end was cut by 4 bases, the J end by 2 bases, with 9 bases between. CDR3 length: 15 residues. CDR1 MDHEN and CDR2 SYDVKM come from the germline V gene. The CDR3 spells CASSSPGPGANVLTF. As DNA, the CDR3 is TGTGCCAGCAGTTCGCCAGGGCCTGGGGCCAACGTCCTGACTTTC.

The genes are TRBV14 and TRBJ1-4; weak D call: TRBD1 (6 bases). Trimming cost V 2 bases and J 7 bases, with 14 bases left between them. CDR3 length: 15 residues. CDR1 is SGHDN and CDR2 is FVKESK in the germline V gene. CDR3 in amino acids: CASSQLGGRGEKLFF. The DNA for the CDR3 is TGTGCCAGCAGCCAACTGGGGGGGCGCGGTGAAAAACTGTTTTTT.

This chain links TRBV18 with TRBJ2-3; 12 positions agree with TRBD2. Germline trimming cut 3 bases from V and 5 bases from J; bases unmatched to any gene: 6. The CDR3 loop spans 16 amino acids. The germline V gene has CDR1 KGHSH and CDR2 LQKENI. The CDR3 nucleotides read TGTGCCAGCTCACCTCCTAGCGGGGGGGATCAAGATACGCAGTATTTT. Translation gives CASSPPSGGDQDTQYF.

This chain uses TRBV18 with TRBJ1-2; TRBD1 aligns across 7 bases. CDR3 size: 15 residues. The junction had 10 bases not matched to a gene; V was cut back by 5 bases and J by 4 bases. The germline V gene has CDR1 KGHSH and CDR2 LQKENI. In DNA, the CDR3 is TGTGCCAGCTCAGTCGACAGGGAGGTGGGCTATGGCTACACCTTC. Translated: CASSVDREVGYGYTF.

The chain employs TRBV27 and TRBJ2-7, with D possibly TRBD2 on 5 matching bases. The CDR3 is 13 residues long. Germline CDR1 reads MNHEY; CDR2 reads SMNVEV (reference sequence). The ends were cut back, 2 bases at V and 5 bases at J, with 10 bases in the middle. The CDR3 loop reads CASSLGTRNEQYF. The CDR3 DNA is TGTGCCAGCAGTTTAGGCACTAGGAACGAGCAGTACTTC.

This chain uses TRBV5-1 with TRBJ1-2, with 10 bases identical to TRBD1. This CDR3 has 14 residues. Germline-derived CDR1 and CDR2 are SGHRS and YFSETQ. V lost 4 bases and J lost 6; bases outside the gene matches: 6. CDR3 loop: CASSVTGGSNGYTF. The CDR3 DNA is TGCGCCAGCAGCGTGACAGGGGGCTCGAATGGCTACACCTTC. Filled out from reference TRBV5-1 and TRBJ1-2, the complete variable domain reads KAGVTQTPRYLIKTRGQQVTLSCSPISGHRSVSWYQQTPGQGLQFLFEYFSETQRNKGNFPGRFSGRQFSNSRSEMNVSTLELGDSALYLCASSVTGGSNGYTFGSGTRLTVV.